These 10 T cell receptor beta chains originate from one sample sequenced in a study of CD8 T cells in ankylosing spondylitis. A single record per CDR3 protein comes from TCRdb applying MiXCR to the 5' RACE reads. The table lists some 200,000 distinct CDR3 sequences, roughly 12% of them singletons. Specimen: blood, either unsorted or a sorted T cell fraction (not recorded which). The receptor source for this set is a male donor with ankylosing spondylitis or in good health (not recorded which).

This chain links TRBV7-2 with TRBJ2-1; 11 bases line up with TRBD2. Germline values: CDR1 SGHTA, CDR2 FQGNSA. CDR3 length: 15 residues. The trim removed 2 bases at V and 10 bases at J, leaving 7 bases unmatched. CDR3 sequence (DNA): TGTGCCAGCAGCTTATTAGCGGGGGGGTACCTGGAGCAGTTCTTC. Protein product: CASSLLAGGYLEQFF.

This clonotype was counted at least ten times. V usage is TRBV5-1 and J usage is TRBJ1-2; no clear D gene. The CDR3 is 13 amino acids. Germline V CDR1 and CDR2: SGHRS, YFSETQ. V lost 6 bases, J lost 4 bases, and 13 bases lay in between. The CDR3, as DNA: TGCGCCAGCACCGACATGAGGACCTATGGCTACACCTTC. It specifies CASTDMRTYGYTF.

Ten or more counts support this clonotype. The chain carries TRBV29-1 and TRBJ1-1, with D unclear. The CDR3 spans 11 residues. The germline CDR1 and CDR2 sequences are SQVTM and ANQGSEA. The V gene lost 7 bases and the J gene lost 1 base, with 7 bases spanning the gap. The CDR3 coding sequence is TGCAGCGGTTCAGGGAACACTGAAGCTTTCTTT. This encodes CSGSGNTEAFF.

The chain uses TRBV4-1 and TRBJ2-3; 7 bases align to TRBD2. CDR3 size: 18 residues. With V trimmed by 0 bases and J by 2 bases, 11 bases remained unmatched. The V gene's germline CDR1 is MGHRA and CDR2 YSYEKL. The CDR3 spells CASSQDGSGAGLTDTQYF. CDR3 sequence (DNA): TGCGCCAGCAGCCAAGATGGAAGTGGAGCGGGGCTCACAGATACGCAGTATTTT.

This clonotype was counted ten times or more. The chain employs TRBV5-5 and TRBJ2-1; D gene ambiguous. Trimming pared 0 bases from V and 7 bases from J, leaving 11 bases between. Germline V gene sequence: CDR1 SGHKS, CDR2 YYEKEE (reference sequence). The CDR3 spans 14 residues. The CDR3 DNA sequence: TGTGCCAGCAGCTTGGTTTCGCTAGGGAATGAGCAGTTCTTC. Its protein product is CASSLVSLGNEQFF.

The genes are TRBV7-9 and TRBJ1-1, with D unresolved. The CDR3 length is 15 residues. The V end was cut by 3 bases, the J end by 1 base, with 12 bases between. Germline CDR1 is SEHNR and CDR2 is FQNEAQ (reference sequence). As DNA, the CDR3 is TGTGCCAGCAGCTTCTCCCTCGGCGGGAACACTGAAGCTTTCTTT. Encoded protein: CASSFSLGGNTEAFF.

This clonotype was observed at least ten times. The chain is built from TRBV3-1 and TRBJ2-7, with unresolved D. Looked up from germline, CDR1 is LGHDT and CDR2 is YNNKEL (reference sequence). V gave up 2 bases and J gave up 3 bases, with 11 bases separating them. The CDR3 sequence is 14 residues long. The CDR3 is CASSQRLEHYEQYF. For the CDR3, the DNA is TGTGCCAGCAGCCAACGGCTAGAACACTACGAGCAGTACTTC.

This clonotype occurred a few times. V gene TRBV20-1 combines with J gene TRBJ2-3, with D hard to call. The CDR3 loop spans 14 amino acids. Trimming pared 0 bases from V and 7 bases from J, leaving 14 bases between. Germline CDR1 and CDR2: DFQATT and SNEGSKA (reference sequence). CDR3 protein: CSAREFFYTYTQYF. The CDR3 DNA follows: TGCAGTGCTAGAGAGTTCTTTTACACGTATACGCAGTATTTT.

The chain recombines TRBV12-3 or TRBV12-4 with TRBJ2-5; D is undetermined. CDR3 size: 13 residues. V lost 3 bases to trimming and J lost 4 bases, with 9 bases between them. CDR3 loop: CASSFGVLETQYF. The CDR3 DNA reads TGTGCCAGCAGTTTTGGGGTGTTAGAGACCCAGTACTTC.

This chain joins TRBV27 and TRBJ2-3; 8 nucleotides line up with TRBD2. The J segment lost 5 bases and the V segment lost 8 bases, leaving 15 bases of the junction unmatched. The CDR3 totals 16 residues. CDR1 is MNHEY, CDR2 SMNVEV, per germline (reference sequence). This CDR3 reads CASGQHGGGPGDTQYF. In DNA form, the CDR3 reads TGTGCCAGCGGACAACACGGGGGGGGTCCAGGAGATACGCAGTATTTT.